Listed here are 3 T cell receptor beta chains from one sample, sequenced in a study of T cells after posttransplantation cyclophosphamide. TCRdb keeps only in-frame clones here, not all; method: immunoSEQ multiplex PCR. This sample has 9,000 to 15,000 clones; approximately 82% occur once, and the top ten carry 3% to 4%. Control samples came 1 year after myeloablative marrow transplants with methotrexate plus calcineurin inhibitor. The sequenced sample was PBMCs, obtained 350 to 400 days after allogeneic stem cell transplant with calcineurin inhibitor and methotrexate. These receptors were collected from a male patient in his thirties who received an allogeneic stem cell transplant from an unrelated donor, was CMV-positive, and had acute GVHD only. Some T cells may have come from the graft donor.

This chain links TRBV1 with TRBJ1-2; no check of the table's D call, TRBD1, against the DNA was made. TRBV1 is annotated as a pseudogene. CDR3 size: 13 residues. CDR3 sequence (DNA): TGCACCAGCAAATGGACAGGTAACTATGGCTACACCTTC. Amino acid sequence: CTSKWTGNYGYTF.

On this clone: Other nucleotide sequences in the sample specify the same CDR3. The chain employs TRBV19 and TRBJ1-2; 9 nucleotides line up with TRBD1. This CDR3 spans 15 amino acids. Looked up from germline, CDR1 is LNHDA and CDR2 is SQIVND (reference sequence). The junction had 6 bases not matched to a gene; V was cut back by 2 bases and J by 5 bases. DNA of the CDR3: TGTGCCAGTAGTATATGGAGGGACAGGGTGTATGGCTACACCTTC. As protein: CASSIWRDRVYGYTF.

This chain joins TRBV7-2 and TRBJ2-7; no reliable D call. The CDR3 extends over 12 amino acids. V lost 5 bases and J lost 3, with 8 bases in between. Germline CDR1 reads SGHTA; CDR2 reads FQGNSA. This chain's CDR3 is CASSHQNYEQYF. CDR3 DNA sequence: TGTGCCAGCAGCCATCAAAACTACGAGCAGTACTTC.